Following are 8 T cell receptor beta chains from one sample sequenced in a study of blood T cell repertoires in COVID-19. The repertoire was sequenced with immunoSEQ multiplex PCR; TCRdb's copy has only in-frame clones and lacks some. The sample has under 250,000 clones; around nine tenths are singletons. Sample: peripheral blood. These receptors were taken from a woman in her sixties with acute or convalescent COVID-19.

This chain links TRBV2 with TRBJ1-2; D possibly corresponds to TRBD1 (6 bases). The CDR3 consists of 13 residues. Trimming left V 6 bases short and J 4 bases short, with 12 bases between. CDR1 is SNHLY, CDR2 FYNNEI, per germline. The CDR3 bases are TGTGCCAGCAGGACGGACAGAACCTATGGCTACACCTTC. This gives the protein CASRTDRTYGYTF.

V and J are TRBV7-6 and TRBJ2-5, with TRBD1 as a possible D gene (5 bases). Germline assignment: CDR1 SGHVS and CDR2 FNYEAQ. The ends were cut back, 5 bases at V and 5 bases at J, with 18 bases in the middle. The CDR3 totals 15 residues. DNA for the CDR3: TGTGCCAGCAGCCGACAAGGGGCAGGGCGCGAGACCCAGTACTTC. Protein: CASSRQGAGRETQYF.

The genes are TRBV3-1 (or the pseudogene TRBV3-2) and TRBJ1-1; unclear D gene. The CDR3 is 14 residues long. Per the germline V gene, CDR1 is LGHDT and CDR2 is YNNKEL (reference sequence). Deletions cut 2 bases from V and 1 base from J, with 8 bases between. CDR3 loop: CASSQIEGNTEAFF. The CDR3 DNA follows: TGTGCCAGCAGCCAAATAGAGGGGAACACTGAAGCTTTCTTT.

In its sample, this clone was seen a few times. The gene calls are TRBV18 and TRBJ1-2; TRBD1 matches at 10 bases. Looked up from germline, CDR1 is KGHSH and CDR2 is LQKENI. V dropped 2 bases and J dropped 6; count of bases not matched to a gene: 3. This CDR3 is 14 amino acids long. CDR3 in DNA: TGTGCCAGCTCACCAGGGACAGGGGAGCATGGCTACACCTTC. Its protein is CASSPGTGEHGYTF.

The chain employs TRBV19 and TRBJ1-2; 8 nucleotides line up with TRBD1. The length of the CDR3 is 13 residues. Per germline, CDR1 LNHDA and CDR2 SQIVND (reference sequence). Trimming took 1 base from V and 8 from J; bases not matched to a gene: 3. CDR3 nucleotide sequence: TGTGCCAGTAGTATAGTTGACAGGGGAGGCTACACCTTC. Translating gives CASSIVDRGGYTF.

The sample holds one count of this clone. V usage is TRBV6-5 and J usage is TRBJ1-1; possibly TRBD1 for D (5 bases). Trimming cost V 7 bases and J 0 bases, with 9 bases left between them. The V gene's germline CDR1 is MNHEY and CDR2 SVGAGI. This CDR3 spans 13 amino acids. The CDR3 DNA reads as TGTGCCAGCACTGGACAACTGAACACTGAAGCTTTCTTT. Amino acids: CASTGQLNTEAFF.

This CDR3 reads CASKTGVANQPQHF. The CDR3, as DNA: TGTGCCAGTAAGACAGGGGTGGCAAATCAGCCCCAGCATTTT. This chain joins TRBV19 and TRBJ1-5; 8 nucleotides match TRBD1. Germline CDR1 and CDR2: LNHDA and SQIVND (reference sequence). This CDR3 is built from 14 residues. J gave up 4 bases and V 7 bases, and 6 bases lay outside the gene matches.

This clone appeared a single time. V is TRBV7-2 and J is TRBJ2-1; 11 bases match TRBD2. Germline CDR1 reads SGHTA; CDR2 reads FQGNSA. CDR3 length: 16 residues. Germline trimming cut 5 bases from V and 7 bases from J; bases unmatched to any gene: 10. CDR3 sequence reads: CASSGRTSGLQNEQFF. The DNA of the CDR3 is TGTGCCAGCAGCGGGAGGACTAGCGGGCTCCAAAATGAGCAGTTCTTC. Complete variable domain (other parts from reference TRBV7-2 and TRBJ2-1): GAGVSQSPSNKVTEKGKDVELRCDPISGHTALYWYRQSLGQGLEFLIYFQGNSAPDKSGLPSDRFSAERTGGSVSTLTIQRTQQEDSAVYLCASSGRTSGLQNEQFFGPGTRLTVL.